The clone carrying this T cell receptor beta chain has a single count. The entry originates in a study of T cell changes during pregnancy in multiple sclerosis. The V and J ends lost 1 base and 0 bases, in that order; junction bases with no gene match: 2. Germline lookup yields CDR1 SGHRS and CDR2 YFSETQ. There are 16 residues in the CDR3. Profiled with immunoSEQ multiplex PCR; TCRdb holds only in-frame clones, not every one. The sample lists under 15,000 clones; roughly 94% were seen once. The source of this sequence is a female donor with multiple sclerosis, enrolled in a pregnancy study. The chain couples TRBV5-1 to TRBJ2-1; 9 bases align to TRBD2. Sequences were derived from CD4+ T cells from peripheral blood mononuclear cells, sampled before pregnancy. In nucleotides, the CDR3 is TGCGCCAGCAGCTTGCTAGCGGGGACCTCCTACAATGAGCAGTTCTTC. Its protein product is CASSLLAGTSYNEQFF.